A single sample gave rise to the 26 T cell receptor beta chains below, sequenced in a study of blood T cell repertoires in COVID-19. Profiling relied on immunoSEQ multiplex PCR, and the TCRdb table lists in-frame clones only, not all of them. The sample yields 100,000 or so clones, 80% seen once. Sequencing was done on a sample of peripheral blood. The receptor set was obtained from a human donor in a cohort sampled during active COVID-19.

This clone was observed once. The chain carries TRBV6-5 and TRBJ2-1; D uncertain. The CDR3 sequence is 11 residues long. V was clipped by 8 bases and J by 9 bases, with 11 bases between them. From germline, CDR1 is MNHEY and CDR2 SVGAGI. In nucleotides, the CDR3 is TGTGCCAGCGGCAAGGTAGCTGAGCAGTTCTTC. This encodes CASGKVAEQFF.

The chain has TRBV30 and TRBJ1-1, with no clear D. Per germline, CDR1 GTSNPN and CDR2 SVGIG (reference sequence). CDR3 length: 12 amino acids. V lost 2 bases and J 3 bases, leaving 7 bases between the germline ends. The CDR3 nucleotides are TGTGCCTGGAGTCGTATGTACACTGAAGCTTTCTTT. This codes for CAWSRMYTEAFF.

The J gene is TRBJ1-5, the V gene TRBV5-8; unclear D gene. The germline V gene has CDR1 SGHTS and CDR2 YDEGEE. This CDR3 has 15 residues. Trimming cost V 1 base and J 4 bases, with 12 bases left between them. CDR3 bases: TGTGCCAGCAGCTTGCTTGGAGAAGCGAATCAGCCCCAGCATTTT. Translation: CASSLLGEANQPQHF.

In its sample, this clone was seen once. This chain's CDR3 is CASSTILAGARYEQYF. The CDR3 DNA is TGTGCCAGCAGTACCATCCTAGCGGGAGCGCGCTACGAGCAGTACTTC. This chain joins TRBV28 and TRBJ2-7; 10 bases map to TRBD2. The CDR3 spans 16 residues. V gave up 5 bases and J gave up 3 bases; unmatched junction bases: 10. Germline CDR1 and CDR2: MDHEN and SYDVKM.

The chain employs TRBV28 and TRBJ2-7; TRBD2 matches at 11 bases. CDR3 length equals 15 residues. Losses at the gene ends were 5 bases for V and 3 bases for J; bases not matched to a gene: 6. Germline V CDR1 and CDR2: MDHEN, SYDVKM. The CDR3 bases are TGTGCCAGCAGTCTAACTAGCGGGAGTAACTACGAGCAGTACTTC. Encoded protein: CASSLTSGSNYEQYF.

The rearrangement uses TRBV4-1 and TRBJ2-7, with D possibly matching TRBD2 (5 bases). From germline, CDR1 is MGHRA and CDR2 YSYEKL. V shed 0 bases and J shed 6 bases, with 6 bases lying between them. The CDR3 runs 12 residues. CDR3 sequence reads: CASSQDRGEQYF. CDR3 sequence (DNA): TGCGCCAGCAGCCAAGATCGGGGCGAGCAGTACTTC.

V usage is TRBV5-1 and J usage is TRBJ2-2; 7 nucleotides line up with TRBD1. Per the germline V gene, CDR1 is SGHRS and CDR2 is YFSETQ. The ends lost 1 base at V and 6 bases at J; junction bases unmatched: 3. This CDR3 spans 14 amino acids. CDR3 region: CASSLRQGAGELFF. CDR3 DNA sequence: TGCGCCAGCAGCTTGCGACAGGGCGCCGGGGAGCTGTTTTTT.

This clone was observed a single time. V usage is TRBV5-1 and J usage is TRBJ1-4, with 10 bases matching TRBD1. CDR1 and CDR2 (germline): SGHRS, YFSETQ. V lost 5 bases and J lost 8; bases outside the gene matches: 12. This CDR3 region has 16 residues. The CDR3 DNA is TGCGCCAGCAGGGCGGACAGGGGGGACCCTAGAGAAAAACTGTTTTTT. It translates to CASRADRGDPREKLFF.

This clone was seen a single time. The rearrangement uses TRBV5-1 and TRBJ2-6, with 14 bases that match TRBD2. After removal of 4 bases from V and 2 bases from J, the junction contained 5 bases not matched to a gene. Germline V gene sequence: CDR1 SGHRS, CDR2 YFSETQ. The CDR3 has 18 residues. The CDR3 DNA reads TGCGCCAGCAGCAGGGGACTAGCGGGAGAACCTGGGGCCAACGTCCTGACTTTC. Residues: CASSRGLAGEPGANVLTF.

V usage is TRBV18 and J usage is TRBJ1-6; D is uncertain. Trimming removed 5 bases at V and 5 bases at J, with 10 bases between. CDR1 KGHSH and CDR2 LQKENI come from the germline V gene. There are 14 residues in the CDR3. The CDR3 sequence is CASSTAGNNSPLHF. The CDR3, as DNA: TGTGCCAGCTCAACGGCAGGAAATAATTCACCCCTCCACTTT. The full variable domain, in which reference TRBV18 and TRBJ1-6 provide the parts outside the CDR3, is NAGVMQNPRHLVRRRGQEARLRCSPMKGHSHVYWYRQLPEEGLKFMVYLQKENIIDESGMPKERFSAEFPKEGPSILRIQQVVRGDSAAYFCASSTAGNNSPLHFGNGTRLTVT.

V and J are TRBV24-1 and TRBJ2-7; 10 bases line up with TRBD1. The germline CDR1 and CDR2 sequences are KGHDR and SFDVKD. The V and J ends lost 3 bases and 4 bases, in that order; junction bases with no gene match: 5. The CDR3 has 15 residues. CDR3: CATSDPGTGAYEQYF. For the CDR3, the DNA is TGTGCCACCAGTGATCCCGGGACAGGGGCGTACGAGCAGTACTTC.

In nucleotides, the CDR3 is TGTGCCAGCAGCTTGGCAACAGGGGGCGTGGAGACCCAGTACTTC. It codes for CASSLATGGVETQYF. V usage is TRBV7-3 and J usage is TRBJ2-5; 9 positions agree with TRBD1. Germline trimming cut 3 bases from V and 5 bases from J; bases unmatched to any gene: 7. This CDR3 has 15 amino acids. CDR1 SGHTA and CDR2 FQGTGA come from the germline V gene.

V is TRBV7-8 and J is TRBJ2-7, with 9 bases matching TRBD2. This CDR3 region has 16 residues. Germline V gene data show CDR1 as SGHVS and CDR2 as FQNEAQ. The trim removed 3 bases at V and 7 bases at J, leaving 13 bases unmatched. The CDR3 DNA reads TGTGCCAGCAGCTTCGGTTCTAGCGGGACCTTCGGGGAGCAGTACTTC. Its translation: CASSFGSSGTFGEQYF.

This chain links TRBV29-1 with TRBJ2-7, with 7 bases identical to TRBD1. Trimming cost V 4 bases and J 4 bases; bases outside gene matches: 31. Germline lookup yields CDR1 SQVTM and CDR2 ANQGSEA. The CDR3 spans 21 residues. CDR3 amino acids: CSVGPTFSHGTANLQGYEQYF. The CDR3 nucleotides read TGCAGCGTTGGCCCCACCTTTTCACACGGGACAGCCAATCTTCAGGGTTACGAGCAGTACTTC.

This chain links TRBV10-1 with TRBJ1-1; TRBD1 might be the D (5 bases). V lost 7 bases and J 2 bases, leaving 14 bases between the germline ends. Germline-derived CDR1 and CDR2 are WNHNN and SYGVQD (reference sequence). CDR3 length: 14 residues. The CDR3 DNA follows: TGCGCCAGCATGATGGACAACATTAACACTGAAGCTTTCTTT. Translation gives CASMMDNINTEAFF.

V gene TRBV15 combines with J gene TRBJ1-5; no definite D call. Trimming shortened V by 0 bases and J by 5 bases, and 5 bases separated the two germline ends. The germline gives CDR1 LNHNV, CDR2 YYDKDF (reference sequence). The length of the CDR3 is 13 residues. The CDR3 DNA sequence: TGTGCCACCAGCAGAGATTTAGATCAGCCCCAGCATTTT. Translated: CATSRDLDQPQHF.

This clone appeared a few times. V gene TRBV30 combines with J gene TRBJ1-1; a possible D gene is TRBD1 (5 bases). CDR1 is GTSNPN, CDR2 SVGIG, per germline (reference sequence). This CDR3 contains 12 residues. The germline V and J ends were trimmed by 0 bases and 3 bases, with 5 bases remaining between them. The CDR3 sequence is CAWSVGDTEAFF. The CDR3 coding sequence is TGTGCCTGGAGTGTAGGGGACACTGAAGCTTTCTTT.

This chain links TRBV11-2 with TRBJ2-5, with TRBD2 identical over 11 bases. There are 17 residues in the CDR3. From germline, CDR1 is SGHAT and CDR2 FQNNGV. V shed 1 base, J shed 7 bases, and the junction held 11 bases outside the gene matches. The CDR3 DNA reads TGTGCCAGCAGCTTAGGGCTAGCGGGAGGTTTATCCGGGACCCAGTACTTC. It specifies CASSLGLAGGLSGTQYF.

This clone came up once. The gene calls are TRBV3-1 (or the pseudogene TRBV3-2) and TRBJ2-7, with 10 positions matching TRBD1. This CDR3 region has 14 residues. Germline V gene sequence: CDR1 LGHDT, CDR2 YNNKEL (reference sequence). V lost 4 bases and J lost 6; bases outside the gene matches: 6. CDR3 nucleotide sequence: TGTGCCAGCAGCCGTCGGACAGGGGGAAGCGAGCAGTACTTC. Translation gives CASSRRTGGSEQYF.

The V gene is TRBV7-8, the J gene TRBJ1-2, with D unresolved. The CDR3 consists of 15 residues. Germline-derived CDR1 and CDR2 are SGHVS and FQNEAQ. Trimming left V 1 base short and J 6 bases short, with 15 bases between. The DNA for the CDR3 is TGTGCCAGCAGCTTAGTGTCCGGGGTAGGCGATGGCTACACCTTC. It specifies CASSLVSGVGDGYTF.

V usage is TRBV14 and J usage is TRBJ2-3, with TRBD1 matching 7 bases. J gave up 2 bases and V 4 bases, and 9 bases lay outside the gene matches. Per the germline V gene, CDR1 is SGHDN and CDR2 is FVKESK. This CDR3 contains 16 residues. CDR3 bases: TGTGCCAGCAGCCGGATGGGACAGTCAATCACAGATACGCAGTATTTT. Amino acids: CASSRMGQSITDTQYF.

This chain connects TRBV5-1 to TRBJ1-2, with D perhaps matching TRBD1 (5 bases). This CDR3 contains 15 residues. CDR1 and CDR2 (germline): SGHRS, YFSETQ. V was shortened by 4 bases and J by 2 bases, with 15 bases between the two germline ends. The DNA of the CDR3 is TGCGCCAGCAGCCCTAAGCTCGGGGGGAACTATGGCTACACCTTC. It is translated as CASSPKLGGNYGYTF.

CDR3 sequence reads: CASKLGDRGAGNGYTF. Here the CDR3 DNA reads TGTGCCAGCAAACTGGGGGACAGGGGAGCGGGTAACGGCTACACCTTC. The V call is TRBV28, the J call TRBJ1-2, with 10 bases aligning to TRBD1. J gave up 8 bases and V 7 bases, and 16 bases lay outside the gene matches. This CDR3 has 16 residues. From germline, CDR1 is MDHEN and CDR2 SYDVKM.

The gene calls are TRBV21-1 and TRBJ1-3; the table assigns TRBD1, which was not confirmed against the DNA. TRBV21-1 is a listed pseudogene. The CDR3 runs to 16 residues. Written as DNA, the CDR3 is TGTGCCAGCAGCAAAGCACAGGGCTCGGGGGGAAACACCATATATTTT. Its protein is CASSKAQGSGGNTIYF.

The chain combines TRBV5-6 with TRBJ2-7, with D perhaps TRBD1 (6 bases). V was clipped by 0 bases and J by 2 bases, with 12 bases between them. The germline V gene encodes CDR1 SGHDT and CDR2 YYEEEE. CDR3 length: 15 residues. The CDR3 nucleotides are TGTGCCAGCAGCTTGGGCGTCAGGGGCACCTACGAGCAGTACTTC. This sequence encodes CASSLGVRGTYEQYF.

The rearrangement uses TRBV3-1 (or the pseudogene TRBV3-2) and TRBJ1-1; D is unclear. The V gene lost 2 bases and the J gene lost 4 bases, with 8 bases spanning the gap. Germline loops: CDR1 LGHDT, CDR2 YNNKEL (reference sequence). The CDR3 runs to 13 residues. CDR3 nucleotides: TGTGCCAGCAGCCAAATAACTTCCACTGAAGCTTTCTTT. Its protein is CASSQITSTEAFF.